Shown below are 3 T cell receptor beta chains from a single sample sequenced in a study of long-term antiretroviral therapy in people with HIV. Survey-level immunoSEQ v3.0 assays were run. Using immunoSEQ multiplex PCR, the repertoire was profiled, and TCRdb retains in-frame clones only, with some absent. This sample carries approximately 30,000 clones, about 86% of them seen once, and the ten largest clones take 4.8%. The sequencing here drew on unsorted PBMCs, taken 0.8 years after starting antiretroviral therapy. All receptors come from a woman aged 25-40 years with HIV.

This clone was seen only a few times. This chain links TRBV11-2 with TRBJ1-5; D unclear. Trimming stripped 0 bases from V and 4 bases from J, with 10 bases between. Germline lookup yields CDR1 SGHAT and CDR2 FQNNGV. The CDR3 is 15 amino acids. Here the CDR3 reads CASSLDGRINQPQHF. The CDR3 DNA follows: TGTGCCAGCAGCTTAGATGGACGGATAAATCAGCCCCAGCATTTT.

This chain joins TRBV23-1 and TRBJ1-3, with 8 bases that match TRBD1. TRBV23-1 is sorted into the ORF group, with uncertain function. The length of the CDR3 is 16 residues. The V and J ends lost 6 bases and 0 bases, in that order; junction bases with no gene match: 7. The CDR3, as DNA: TGCGCCAGCAGGACAGGGGCTCCCTTCTCTGGAAACACCATATATTTT. Translating it yields CASRTGAPFSGNTIYF.

This clone came up a few times. The chain joins TRBV27 to TRBJ2-5; 8 positions match TRBD1. The CDR3 covers 14 residues. The J segment lost 5 bases and the V segment lost 5 bases, leaving 7 bases of the junction unmatched. In germline, CDR1 is MNHEY, CDR2 SMNVEV (reference sequence). Here the CDR3 reads CASSPTGVSETQYF. The CDR3 region has the DNA TGTGCCAGCAGTCCGACAGGGGTCAGCGAGACCCAGTACTTC.